One TCR beta chain is described in this entry. Its target is not known. Run at survey level, the immunoSEQ assay was version v3.0. Sequencing was performed with immunoSEQ multiplex PCR; in TCRdb, only in-frame clones are kept and a portion is missing. Here the sample spans more than 6,000 clones, over 75% being singletons. At minimum, one pre-ART and two post-ART PBMC samples were obtained from each donor. Samples held about 0.95-10 million cryopreserved PBMC, and DNA extraction followed. There are 14 residues in the CDR3. Germline CDR1 reads SGHDN; CDR2 reads FVKESK. The V end was cut by 3 bases, the J end by 7 bases, with 12 bases between. The data were obtained in a study of long-term antiretroviral therapy in people with HIV. Findings of the study overall: Post-ART diversity increased but stayed below transplant donor controls. Pre-ART expanded TRB clones stayed dominant throughout, though often decreasing after ART.

This chain joins TRBV14 and TRBJ2-2; possibly TRBD1 for D (6 bases). This TCR was sampled from a man aged 35-49 years with HIV. This specimen consisted of unsorted PBMCs, obtained 0.5 years before starting antiretroviral therapy. CDR3 DNA: TGTGCCAGCAGCCAGGCAGGGGCGGTCGGGGAGCTGTTTTTT. Protein sequence: CASSQAGAVGELFF.